This entry features one T cell receptor beta chain sequence. Its matching antigen is unknown. After CD4+ and CD8+ cells were isolated by positive magnetic bead selection, their purity was checked by flow cytometry. V lost 7 bases, J lost 2 bases, and 18 bases lay in between. Germline V gene data show CDR1 as SQVTM and CDR2 as ANQGSEA. The CDR3 runs 14 residues. Generated by immunoSEQ multiplex PCR, the TCRdb table keeps only in-frame clones and is missing some. The data hold about 15,000 clones, with about three quarters observed a single time. The entry originates in a study of somatic mutations in cytotoxic T cells in rheumatoid arthritis. Overall study findings and caveats: In about an eighth of the roughly 65 patients, the largest CD8+ clone exceeded 20% of CD8+ cells. Unknown were the antigen targets of the expanded CD8+ clones. The slight TRBV07 underrepresentation in rheumatoid arthritis patients received no adjustment for multiple comparisons.

The sequence derives from an adult with rheumatoid arthritis. Input material: CD8+ T cells sorted from blood. V is TRBV29-1 and J is TRBJ2-7, with D maybe TRBD2 (5 bases). In nucleotides, the CDR3 is TGCAGCGCGGATCCGGGAACAATTACCTACGAGCAGTACTTC. It specifies CSADPGTITYEQYF.